Listed below are T cell receptor beta chains from one sample, sequenced in a study of blood T cell repertoires in COVID-19. Assay: immunoSEQ multiplex PCR; the TCRdb copy retains only in-frame clones and omits some. The sample lists about 310,000 clones; approximately 88% were seen once. Material: PBMCs or T cells enriched from blood (not recorded which). Receptor source: a woman younger than 35 who had recovered from COVID-19. Both conserved end residues are part of each CDR3. The order of the fields is D gene, J gene, V gene, clone size, CDR3 protein, CDR3 DNA. The D gene is left open where the match is weak. For some rows the clone size is stated as once, few or many, or as a class when expanded; others skip it.

NA | TRBJ2-1 | TRBV27 | NA | CASSLFRTHSYNEQFF | TGTGCCAGCAGTTTATTTAGGACTCACTCCTACAATGAGCAGTTCTTC
TRBD2 | TRBJ2-1 | TRBV28 | NA | CASMGSGSLYNEQFF | TGTGCCAGCATGGGAAGCGGGAGTTTGTACAATGAGCAGTTCTTC
TRBD1 | TRBJ2-2 | TRBV19 | once | CASSIGETGSFLTGELFF | TGTGCCAGTAGTATAGGCGAGACAGGGAGCTTCCTCACCGGGGAGCTGTTTTTT
NA | TRBJ1-2 | TRBV19 | NA | CASSSWGLNYGYTF | TGTGCCAGTAGTTCGTGGGGGCTTAACTATGGCTACACCTTC
TRBD2 | TRBJ2-1 | TRBV5-1 | NA | CASSLVRTSGPQWDEQFF | TGCGCCAGCAGCTTGGTGAGGACTAGCGGGCCCCAGTGGGATGAGCAGTTCTTC
NA | TRBJ1-1 | TRBV7-2 | NA | CASSLARPLAGREAFF | TGTGCCAGCAGCTTAGCCCGGCCGTTGGCAGGGCGTGAAGCTTTCTTT
TRBD2 | TRBJ2-5 | TRBV7-9 | NA | CASSRNRGTSGRYQETQYF | TGTGCCAGCAGCCGGAACCGGGGGACTAGCGGAAGGTACCAAGAGACCCAGTACTTC
TRBD1 | TRBJ2-5 | TRBV5-1 | NA | CASRQGARETQYF | TGCGCCAGCAGACAGGGGGCGCGGGAGACCCAGTACTTC
NA | TRBJ2-3 | TRBV30 | NA | CAWMDGESTDTQYF | TGTGCCTGGATGGACGGGGAGTCCACAGATACGCAGTATTTT
TRBD2 | TRBJ2-1 | TRBV19 | NA | CASSIVAGGPHNEQFF | TGTGCCAGTAGTATAGTGGCGGGAGGGCCCCACAATGAGCAGTTCTTC
NA | TRBJ2-3 | TRBV5-1 | NA | CASSVTGTSTVDTQYF | TGCGCCAGCAGCGTCACCGGGACTTCAACGGTGGATACGCAGTATTTT
NA | TRBJ2-7 | TRBV2 | NA | CASRRQPDYEQYF | TGTGCCAGCAGAAGACAGCCGGATTACGAGCAGTACTTC
TRBD2 | TRBJ2-5 | TRBV11-3 | NA | CASSHRGESETQYF | TGTGCCAGCAGCCACCGGGGGGAGTCAGAGACCCAGTACTTC
TRBD1 | TRBJ2-3 | TRBV7-2 | NA | CASSLRQGGAGTDTQYF | TGTGCCAGCAGCTTACGGCAAGGGGGCGCCGGCACAGATACGCAGTATTTT
NA | TRBJ1-2 | TRBV20-1 | NA | CSARLGYGYTF | TGCAGTGCGCGGCTCGGCTATGGCTACACCTTC
NA | TRBJ1-1 | TRBV28 | NA | CASSLTLVRGMNTEAFF | TGTGCCAGCAGTTTAACCCTCGTGAGGGGGATGAACACTGAAGCTTTCTTT
NA | TRBJ2-6 | TRBV3-1/TRBV3-2 | NA | CASSRPGLKSGANVLTF | TGTGCCAGCAGCCGTCCGGGACTCAAATCTGGGGCCAACGTCCTGACTTTC
TRBD2 | TRBJ2-2 | TRBV9 | NA | CASSAGLAGPGELFF | TGTGCCAGCAGCGCCGGACTAGCGGGACCCGGGGAGCTGTTTTTT
TRBD1 | TRBJ1-1 | TRBV19 | NA | CASSLQGRGNTEAFF | TGTGCCAGTAGTCTACAGGGGCGGGGAAACACTGAAGCTTTCTTT
NA | TRBJ1-2 | TRBV7-2 | NA | CASSFLSGGYTF | TGTGCCAGCAGCTTCTTATCAGGAGGCTACACCTTC
TRBD1 | TRBJ2-7 | TRBV5-6 | NA | CASSGATGAQTYEQYF | TGTGCCAGCAGCGGTGCGACAGGGGCCCAAACCTACGAGCAGTACTTC
NA | TRBJ2-7 | TRBV7-9 | NA | CASSTGHLYEQYF | TGTGCCAGCAGCACCGGACACCTCTACGAGCAGTACTTC
NA | TRBJ1-1 | TRBV7-2 | NA | CASSLGKNTEAFF | TGTGCCAGCAGTCTCGGGAAGAACACTGAAGCTTTCTTT
TRBD1 | TRBJ2-7 | TRBV5-5 | NA | CASGNLQDRGIYEQYF | TGTGCCAGCGGGAACCTCCAGGACAGGGGGATCTACGAGCAGTACTTC
TRBD1 | TRBJ1-5 | TRBV6-5 | NA | CASRRDRYSNQPQHF | TGTGCCAGCAGAAGGGACAGATATAGCAATCAGCCCCAGCATTTT
TRBD1 | TRBJ1-5 | TRBV5-1 | NA | CASSLTRGPPRGSNQPQHF | TGCGCCAGCAGCTTGACAAGGGGTCCGCCCAGGGGGAGCAATCAGCCCCAGCATTTT
NA | TRBJ1-2 | TRBV6-5 | NA | CASSITGNGYTF | TGTGCCAGCAGTATAACAGGGAACGGCTACACCTTC
TRBD2 | TRBJ2-3 | TRBV11-2 | few | CASSLDVRTVQSGRRDTQYF | TGTGCCAGCAGCTTAGATGTACGGACTGTACAGAGCGGGAGGCGGGATACGCAGTATTTT
NA | TRBJ2-5 | TRBV5-8 | NA | CASRETGRQETQYF | TGTGCCAGCAGGGAAACAGGACGACAAGAGACCCAGTACTTC
NA | TRBJ1-2 | TRBV27 | NA | CASSFPPPEGNYGYTF | TGTGCCAGCAGCTTTCCCCCCCCCGAGGGTAACTATGGCTACACCTTC
TRBD1 | TRBJ1-4 | TRBV14 | NA | CASSQRRWGQGREKLFF | TGTGCCAGCAGCCAGAGAAGATGGGGACAGGGGAGAGAAAAACTGTTTTTT